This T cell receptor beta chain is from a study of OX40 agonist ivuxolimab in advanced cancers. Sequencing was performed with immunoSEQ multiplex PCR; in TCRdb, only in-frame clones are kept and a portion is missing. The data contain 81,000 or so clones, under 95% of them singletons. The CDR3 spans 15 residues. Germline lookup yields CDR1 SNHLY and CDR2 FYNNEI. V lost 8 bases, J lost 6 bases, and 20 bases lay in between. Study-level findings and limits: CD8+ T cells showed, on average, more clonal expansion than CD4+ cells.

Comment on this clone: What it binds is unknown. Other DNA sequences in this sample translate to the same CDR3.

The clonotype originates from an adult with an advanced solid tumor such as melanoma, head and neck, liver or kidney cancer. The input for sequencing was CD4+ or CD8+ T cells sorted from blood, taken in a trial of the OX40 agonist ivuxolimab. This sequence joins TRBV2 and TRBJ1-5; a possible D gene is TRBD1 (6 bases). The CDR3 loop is CASSETGYMAQPQHF. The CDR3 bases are TGTGCCAGCTCAGAAACAGGGTATATGGCTCAGCCCCAGCATTTT.